These 29 T cell receptor beta chains share one sample of origin, sequenced in a study of patients and donors after allogeneic stem cell transplantation. Each CDR3 protein is one row after TCRdb ran MiXCR on the RT-PCR reads. The sample includes 920,000 or so distinct CDR3 sequences, more than 15% seen only once; the top ten take 6%. Input material: blood, either unsorted or a sorted T cell fraction (not recorded which). The source is a human donor who was either an allogeneic HSCT recipient or a stem cell or donor lymphocyte infusion donor (not recorded which). It is not recorded whose cells these are; they may come from a transplant donor.

This clonotype came up a few times. This chain connects TRBV4-1 to TRBJ1-4; D may be TRBD1 (5 bases). V lost 0 bases to trimming and J lost 5 bases, with 10 bases between them. The CDR3 is 15 amino acids. Germline lookup yields CDR1 MGHRA and CDR2 YSYEKL. Here the CDR3 reads CASSQDLGENEKLFF. The CDR3 region has the DNA TGCGCCAGCAGCCAAGATTTAGGGGAGAATGAAAAACTGTTTTTT.

The rearrangement uses TRBV4-1 and TRBJ2-3; D not resolved. CDR1 is MGHRA, CDR2 YSYEKL, per germline. V was trimmed by 0 bases and J by 6 bases, leaving 7 bases between them. This CDR3 contains 13 residues. The CDR3 protein is CASSQDPLDTQYF. DNA of the CDR3: TGCGCCAGCAGCCAAGATCCATTGGATACGCAGTATTTT.

The V gene is TRBV5-1, the J gene TRBJ2-3; D assignment may be TRBD1 or TRBD2 (5 bases each). Germline V lookup: CDR1 SGHRS, CDR2 YFSETQ. Trimming left V 0 bases short and J 2 bases short, with 13 bases between. The CDR3 runs to 16 residues. The CDR3: CASSLGGTGPTDTQYF. The CDR3 bases are TGCGCCAGCAGCTTGGGAGGGACGGGGCCCACAGATACGCAGTATTTT.

The rearrangement joins TRBV20-1 to TRBJ2-3, with 7 bases aligning to TRBD2. Germline V gene lookup returns CDR1 DFQATT and CDR2 SNEGSKA (reference sequence). Unmatched junction bases numbered 15, after V lost 6 bases and J lost 6 bases. This CDR3 region has 15 residues. DNA of the CDR3: TGCAGTGCCACCGATCGGGTGGGAGGGCCCGATACGCAGTATTTT. Protein product: CSATDRVGGPDTQYF.

This sequence joins TRBV4-3 and TRBJ2-3, with TRBD2 matching 9 bases. The CDR3 length is 15 residues. J was trimmed by 5 bases and V by 3 bases; bases with no gene match: 6. The germline CDR1 and CDR2 sequences are LGHNA and YSLEER. DNA of the CDR3: TGCGCCAGCAGCCAGGCGGGGGGGCAGGGAGATACGCAGTATTTT. Translating it yields CASSQAGGQGDTQYF.

In this sample, this clonotype turned up a few times. The V call is TRBV11-2, the J call TRBJ2-3, with TRBD2 identical over 7 bases. This CDR3 is 15 amino acids long. Germline lookup yields CDR1 SGHAT and CDR2 FQNNGV. V shed 0 bases and J 4 bases; nucleotides not matched to a gene: 4. The CDR3 DNA sequence: TGTGCCAGCAGCTTAGACGGCGGGAGCGCAGATACGCAGTATTTT. The encoded protein is CASSLDGGSADTQYF. The full variable domain, in which reference TRBV11-2 and TRBJ2-3 provide the parts outside the CDR3, is EAGVAQSPRYKIIEKRQSVAFWCNPISGHATLYWYQQILGQGPKLLIQFQNNGVVDDSQLPKDRFSAERLKGVDSTLKIQPAKLEDSAVYLCASSLDGGSADTQYFGPGTRLTVL.

This chain uses TRBV20-1 with TRBJ1-1; D is uncertain. V lost 1 base and J 7 bases, leaving 10 bases between the germline ends. The length of the CDR3 is 12 residues. The V gene's germline CDR1 is DFQATT and CDR2 SNEGSKA (reference sequence). CDR3 sequence reads: CSARGPGLEAFF. CDR3 bases: TGCAGTGCTAGAGGCCCCGGGCTTGAAGCTTTCTTT.

This clonotype appeared a few times. V is TRBV6-5 and J is TRBJ1-2; the D is unclear. The V end lost 0 bases, the J end lost 4 bases, and 24 bases lay between the germline ends. The germline V gene has CDR1 MNHEY and CDR2 SVGAGI. The CDR3 consists of 19 residues. The CDR3 region is CASSYSGVLTPWHFYGYTF. The CDR3 DNA sequence: TGTGCCAGCAGTTACTCTGGGGTCTTGACCCCCTGGCACTTCTATGGCTACACCTTC.

This clonotype was detected a few times. The V call is TRBV12-3 or TRBV12-4, the J call TRBJ2-1; 11 nucleotides agree with TRBD2. The CDR3 length is 15 residues. V shed 6 bases, J shed 5 bases, and the junction held 6 bases outside the gene matches. CDR3 residues: CASSPRLAGNNEQFF. The CDR3 DNA reads as TGTGCCAGCAGCCCAAGACTAGCGGGAAACAATGAGCAGTTCTTC.

This clonotype occurred a few times. V is TRBV12-3 or TRBV12-4 and J is TRBJ1-2; D possibly corresponds to TRBD1 (5 bases). This CDR3 has 10 residues. With 9 bases removed from V and 6 bases from J, the gap between germline ends came to 8 bases. The CDR3 DNA reads as TGTGCCAGTCGAGGGGATGGCTACACCTTC. Encoded protein: CASRGDGYTF.

In its sample, this clonotype was seen a few times. V gene TRBV6-2 or TRBV6-3 combines with J gene TRBJ1-1, with 7 bases that match TRBD1. The germline CDR1 and CDR2 sequences are MNHEY and SVGEGT. This CDR3 has 16 amino acids. Trimming cost V 4 bases and J 4 bases; bases outside gene matches: 12. The DNA of the CDR3 is TGTGCCAGCAGTTGGGTGCCGGGACAGACTTTCACTGAAGCTTTCTTT. Translating gives CASSWVPGQTFTEAFF.

For the CDR3, the DNA is TGCAGTGCTAGAGATAGGAGACTAGCGGTCACCGGGGAGCTGTTTTTT. This sequence encodes CSARDRRLAVTGELFF. The chain combines TRBV20-1 with TRBJ2-2; 9 bases match TRBD2. The CDR3 sequence is 16 residues long. Trimming at V came to 0 bases and at J to 4 bases, leaving 6 bases not matched to a gene. The germline gives CDR1 DFQATT, CDR2 SNEGSKA (reference sequence).

This clonotype appeared a few times. The rearrangement joins TRBV7-2 to TRBJ1-2; a weak D match, TRBD1 (6 bases). Germline assignment: CDR1 SGHTA and CDR2 FQGNSA. Trimming pared 2 bases from V and 6 bases from J, leaving 16 bases between. This CDR3 is built from 15 residues. CDR3 coding DNA: TGTGCCAGCAGCTTAAGGTTTTCGTCAGGGGATGGCTACACCTTC. It codes for CASSLRFSSGDGYTF.

This clonotype was detected a few times. In nucleotides, the CDR3 is TGTGCCAGCAGTTTCCCAGGGGTCTCCTACGAGCAGTACTTC. This gives the protein CASSFPGVSYEQYF. J is TRBJ2-7 and V is TRBV12-3 or TRBV12-4, with D possibly matching TRBD1 (6 bases). Between the trimmed V and J ends, which lost 3 bases and 0 bases, there was a span of 9 bases. The CDR3 covers 14 residues.

J is TRBJ1-4 and V is TRBV30; D is ambiguous. The germline gives CDR1 GTSNPN, CDR2 SVGIG (reference sequence). V lost 4 bases and J 13 bases, leaving 13 bases between the germline ends. The CDR3 has 11 amino acids. The DNA for the CDR3 is TGTGCCTGGAAATCATCCGTTGGACTGTTTTTT. Translation gives CAWKSSVGLFF.

This chain links TRBV10-3 with TRBJ2-5; D call uncertain. Germline V gene sequence: CDR1 ENHRY, CDR2 SYGVKD. The CDR3 is 12 residues long. Trimming removed 5 bases at V and 5 bases at J, with 9 bases between. The CDR3 sequence is CAISSAKETQYF. CDR3 bases: TGTGCCATCAGTTCGGCCAAGGAGACCCAGTACTTC.

This chain connects TRBV6-2 or TRBV6-3 to TRBJ2-1, with D perhaps TRBD1 (6 bases). V gave up 0 bases and J gave up 3 bases, with 15 bases separating them. Germline V lookup: CDR1 MNHEY, CDR2 SVGEGT. The CDR3 contains 17 residues. As DNA, the CDR3 is TGTGCCAGCAGTTACTCCTCTCCCCAGGGGTTCTACAATGAGCAGTTCTTC. Translated, it gives CASSYSSPQGFYNEQFF.

This sequence joins TRBV7-2 and TRBJ2-3; tentatively, D is TRBD2 (5 bases). Trimming stripped 2 bases from V and 8 bases from J, with 8 bases between. The CDR3 extends over 12 amino acids. Germline loops: CDR1 SGHTA, CDR2 FQGNSA. The CDR3 region is CASSLFAGTQYF. The CDR3 DNA reads TGTGCCAGCAGCTTATTTGCGGGTACGCAGTATTTT. The full variable domain, rest sourced from reference TRBV7-2 and TRBJ2-3, is GAGVSQSPSNKVTEKGKDVELRCDPISGHTALYWYRQSLGQGLEFLIYFQGNSAPDKSGLPSDRFSAERTGGSVSTLTIQRTQQEDSAVYLCASSLFAGTQYFGPGTRLTVL.

This clonotype has just a few counts. V gene TRBV11-2 combines with J gene TRBJ2-1; D is perhaps TRBD2 (6 bases). V was pared by 7 bases and J by 11 bases, with 27 bases between. The CDR3 contains 16 residues. CDR1 SGHAT and CDR2 FQNNGV come from the germline V gene. Here the CDR3 DNA reads TGTGCCAGCACCCGAATGACGGGAGCCCCCCCTGGGAAGCAGTTCTTC. This sequence encodes CASTRMTGAPPGKQFF.

V is TRBV11-2 and J is TRBJ2-2; D call uncertain. This CDR3 is 14 amino acids long. With 5 bases removed from V and 6 bases from J, the gap between germline ends came to 13 bases. Germline values: CDR1 SGHAT, CDR2 FQNNGV. DNA for the CDR3: TGTGCCAGCAGCGCATATAGGGCCCCCGGGGAGCTGTTTTTT. Protein sequence: CASSAYRAPGELFF. The whole variable domain, remainder taken from reference TRBV11-2 and TRBJ2-2, is EAGVAQSPRYKIIEKRQSVAFWCNPISGHATLYWYQQILGQGPKLLIQFQNNGVVDDSQLPKDRFSAERLKGVDSTLKIQPAKLEDSAVYLCASSAYRAPGELFFGEGSRLTVL.

This clonotype was observed a handful of times. The chain carries TRBV12-3 or TRBV12-4 and TRBJ1-1, with D unresolved. The CDR3 contains 13 residues. The V and J ends lost 2 bases and 5 bases respectively, with 9 bases between them. The CDR3 protein is CASSLNVVTEAFF. CDR3 sequence (DNA): TGTGCCAGCAGTTTAAATGTGGTTACTGAAGCTTTCTTT.

V usage is TRBV28 and J usage is TRBJ1-2; 7 nucleotides match TRBD1. Germline V gene sequence: CDR1 MDHEN, CDR2 SYDVKM. The CDR3 totals 14 residues. Losses at the gene ends were 5 bases for V and 8 bases for J; bases not matched to a gene: 11. The CDR3 sequence: CASSLRTGERGYTF. The CDR3, as DNA: TGTGCCAGCAGTCTACGCACAGGGGAACGGGGCTACACCTTC.

The chain joins TRBV5-1 to TRBJ2-7; D ambiguous. The CDR3 covers 17 residues. V was cut by 0 bases and J by 2 bases, with 18 bases left in between. Per the germline V gene, CDR1 is SGHRS and CDR2 is YFSETQ. Here the CDR3 DNA reads TGCGCCAGCAGCTTGGAGTTGGGCCGGTTCTCAACCTACGAGCAGTACTTC. Translation: CASSLELGRFSTYEQYF. The variable domain in full, with the rest retrieved from reference TRBV5-1 and TRBJ2-7, is KAGVTQTPRYLIKTRGQQVTLSCSPISGHRSVSWYQQTPGQGLQFLFEYFSETQRNKGNFPGRFSGRQFSNSRSEMNVSTLELGDSALYLCASSLELGRFSTYEQYFGPGTRLTVT.

This clonotype was seen repeatedly, ten times or more. CDR3 nucleotide sequence: TGTGCCATCAGTGGGGGACCCCCCTACCAAGAGACCCAGTACTTC. As protein: CAISGGPPYQETQYF. This chain links TRBV10-3 with TRBJ2-5, with D perhaps being TRBD1 or TRBD2 (5 bases each). Trimming removed 4 bases at V and 0 bases at J, with 12 bases between. The length of the CDR3 is 15 residues. CDR1 is ENHRY, CDR2 SYGVKD, per germline.

This clonotype was found a few times. V and J are TRBV5-1 and TRBJ2-6; D ambiguous. The germline V and J ends were trimmed by 5 bases and 2 bases, with 11 bases remaining between them. Germline CDR1 and CDR2: SGHRS and YFSETQ. This CDR3 has 15 amino acids. The CDR3 is CASRFGVTGANVLTF. The CDR3 DNA reads as TGCGCCAGCAGATTTGGGGTTACTGGGGCCAACGTCCTGACTTTC.

In this sample, this clonotype turned up a few times. The chain couples TRBV5-6 to TRBJ1-2; D not certain. The germline CDR1 and CDR2 sequences are SGHDT and YYEEEE. This CDR3 has 14 amino acids. The V gene lost 0 bases and the J gene lost 2 bases, with 8 bases spanning the gap. DNA for the CDR3: TGTGCCAGCAGCTTGGACAGCCAAAACTATGGCTACACCTTC. Its protein product is CASSLDSQNYGYTF.

The chain employs TRBV29-1 and TRBJ2-1; D possibly matches TRBD1 or TRBD2 (5 bases each). Trimming took 4 bases from V and 7 from J, leaving 11 bases between them. Looked up from germline, CDR1 is SQVTM and CDR2 is ANQGSEA. The CDR3 contains 12 residues. Here the CDR3 DNA reads TGCAGCGTTGGGGGTGGGGGAAATGAGCAGTTCTTC. Its translation: CSVGGGGNEQFF.

DNA of the CDR3: TGTGCCAGCAGTTATCGGGACTCTGGAAACACCATATATTTT. Its translation is CASSYRDSGNTIYF. The chain couples TRBV6-5 to TRBJ1-3, with D hard to call. CDR3 length equals 14 residues. The V end was cut by 3 bases, the J end by 0 bases, with 6 bases between. Germline-derived CDR1 and CDR2 are MNHEY and SVGAGI.

The rearrangement uses TRBV29-1 and TRBJ1-4, with D tentatively TRBD1 (5 bases). Trimming took 5 bases from V and 1 from J, leaving 14 bases between them. The CDR3 runs to 15 residues. Germline V gene lookup returns CDR1 SQVTM and CDR2 ANQGSEA. The chain's CDR3 is CSVSDSGLTNEKLFF. The CDR3 DNA is TGCAGCGTTTCTGACAGTGGGCTAACTAATGAAAAACTGTTTTTT.